This TCR beta chain was captured in a study of radiotherapy plus CTLA-4 blockade in lung cancer. This clone was observed once. Clones were sequenced by immunoSEQ multiplex PCR, and TCRdb holds only the in-frame ones, with some missing. This table holds over 12,000 clones, around 87% found once. This specimen consisted of peripheral blood, obtained from a patient treated with radiotherapy plus ipilimumab. The clonotype comes from a human donor with non-small cell lung cancer that progressed on radiotherapy plus ipilimumab. Some clones in this sample may be carry-over from other donors' samples.

CDR3 sequence (DNA): TGTGCCAGCAGCCGAGGACTAGCGGGGGTAGATACGCAGTATTTT. Translation gives CASSRGLAGVDTQYF. The chain is built from TRBV14 and TRBJ2-3; the match to TRBD2 covers 13 bases. This CDR3 contains 15 residues. The V and J ends lost 4 bases and 5 bases, in that order; junction bases with no gene match: 3. CDR1 and CDR2 from the germline V gene are SGHDN and FVKESK.